A single sample gave rise to the 26 T cell receptor beta chains below, sequenced in a study of breast tumors, draining lymph nodes, adjacent tissues. TCRdb analysed the multiplex PCR reads with MiXCR anew, one entry per CDR3 protein. This sample carries approximately 280,000 distinct CDR3 sequences, about 33% of them seen once, and the ten largest clones take approximately 1%. Axillary draining lymph nodes of breast cancer patients supplied the node samples. Sequenced: axillary lymph node tissue. These receptors were obtained from a female donor with breast cancer. Some clones in this sample may be carry-over from other donors' samples.

This clonotype was detected many times. This sequence joins TRBV20-1 and TRBJ1-2; perhaps TRBD1 as D (5 bases). The CDR3 is 14 residues long. Germline loops: CDR1 DFQATT, CDR2 SNEGSKA (reference sequence). V was cut by 1 base and J by 4 bases, with 13 bases left in between. CDR3 in amino acids: CSARVQGISYGYTF. The CDR3 bases are TGCAGTGCTAGAGTGCAGGGTATATCCTATGGCTACACCTTC.

The chain is built from TRBV7-9 and TRBJ2-3; 9 nucleotides match TRBD1. The J call may not be correct, given that the DNA end is closer to TRBJ1-5. The CDR3 loop spans 15 amino acids. CDR1 SEHNR and CDR2 FQNEAQ come from the germline V gene (reference sequence). CDR3 coding DNA: TGTGCCAGCAGCCCCGACAGGGGGGGGGCAGATACGCAGCATTTT. It translates to CASSPDRGGADTQHF.

This rearrangement joins TRBV7-7 to TRBJ2-3, with TRBD2 identical over 12 bases. Germline V gives CDR1 SSHAT, CDR2 FNYEAQ (reference sequence). This CDR3 contains 13 residues. CDR3 sequence (DNA): TGTGCTAGGACTAGCGGGACCACAGATACGCAGTATTTT. The encoded protein is CARTSGTTDTQYF. Full variable domain (outside the CDR3, taken from reference TRBV7-7 and TRBJ2-3): GAGVSQSPRYKVTKRGQDVTLRCDPISSHATLYWYQQALGQGPEFLTYFNYEAQPDKSGLPSDRFSAERPEGSISTLTIQRTEQRDSAMYRCARTSGTTDTQYFGPGTRLTVL.

This clonotype was picked up many times. The chain carries TRBV2 and TRBJ2-7; unclear D gene. This CDR3 region has 14 residues. The V end lost 0 bases, the J end lost 6 bases, and 12 bases lay between the germline ends. Germline CDR1 SNHLY, CDR2 FYNNEI. CDR3 amino acids: CASSEALPAVEQYF. DNA for the CDR3: TGTGCCAGCAGTGAAGCGCTTCCGGCTGTCGAGCAGTACTTC. The full variable domain, with the rest looked up from reference TRBV2 and TRBJ2-7, is EPEVTQTPSHQVTQMGQEVILRCVPISNHLYFYWYRQILGQKVEFLVSFYNNEISEKSEIFDDQFSVERPDGSNFTLKIRSTKLEDSAMYFCASSEALPAVEQYFGPGTRLTVT.

This clonotype has ten or more counts. This sequence joins TRBV20-1 and TRBJ2-5, with D unclear. The CDR3 extends over 11 amino acids. The V end was cut by 3 bases, the J end by 5 bases, with 7 bases between. In germline, CDR1 is DFQATT, CDR2 SNEGSKA (reference sequence). The CDR3 loop reads CSARMWETQYF. The CDR3 region has the DNA TGCAGTGCTAGGATGTGGGAGACCCAGTACTTC.

The chain employs TRBV20-1 and TRBJ2-3; D call uncertain. V lost 3 bases and J lost 1, with 11 bases in between. This CDR3 has 14 residues. Germline CDR1 reads DFQATT; CDR2 reads SNEGSKA (reference sequence). DNA for the CDR3: TGCAGTGCTAGGACGGTTCTCGGCACAGATACGCAGTATTTT. Translating gives CSARTVLGTDTQYF.

This clonotype was picked up many times. V usage is TRBV6-4 and J usage is TRBJ2-3; D unclear. CDR3 length: 16 residues. V lost 0 bases and J lost 4, with 14 bases in between. CDR1 and CDR2 from the germline V gene are MRHNA and SNTAGT. As DNA, the CDR3 is TGTGCCAGCAGTGACTCGTGGACCGTGAGAGCAGATACGCAGTATTTT. This gives the protein CASSDSWTVRADTQYF.

This clonotype was picked up many times. J is TRBJ2-5 and V is TRBV2; D is undetermined. Germline V CDR1 and CDR2: SNHLY, FYNNEI. V was cut by 3 bases and J by 5 bases, with 10 bases left in between. This CDR3 has 13 residues. The CDR3, as DNA: TGTGCCAGCAGTGAGGGATTGCGGGAGACCCAGTACTTC. This codes for CASSEGLRETQYF.

The V and J genes are TRBV12-3 or TRBV12-4 and TRBJ1-5; D unclear. Trimming took off 3 bases at V and 8 bases at J, with 11 bases between the two ends. The CDR3 totals 13 residues. The CDR3 DNA reads as TGTGCCAGCAGTTTCTCCCTTGGTGAGCCCCAGCATTTT. Translating gives CASSFSLGEPQHF.

This clonotype was counted many times. This chain joins TRBV29-1 and TRBJ1-4; D gene unclear. Deletions cut 7 bases from V and 7 bases from J, with 19 bases between. The CDR3 extends over 14 amino acids. Germline assignment: CDR1 SQVTM and CDR2 ANQGSEA. The CDR3 sequence is CSAYSKGLGEKLFF. The CDR3 coding sequence is TGCAGCGCTTATTCAAAGGGCTTGGGTGAAAAACTGTTTTTT. The complete variable domain, with remaining parts taken from reference TRBV29-1 and TRBJ1-4, reads SAVISQKPSRDICQRGTSLTIQCQVDSQVTMMFWYRQQPGQSLTLIATANQGSEATYESGFVIDKFPISRPNLTFSTLTVSNMSPEDSSIYLCSAYSKGLGEKLFFGSGTQLSVL.

This clonotype was seen repeatedly, ten times or more. The rearrangement joins TRBV9 to TRBJ2-1; D assignment may be TRBD1 or TRBD2 (6 bases each). In germline, CDR1 is SGDLS, CDR2 YYNGEE. The CDR3 spans 16 residues. The V and J ends lost 2 bases and 7 bases respectively, with 19 bases between them. CDR3 sequence: CASSVSREGGANEQFF. CDR3 coding DNA: TGTGCCAGCAGCGTCAGCCGTGAGGGGGGCGCGAATGAGCAGTTCTTC.

This chain connects TRBV6-1 to TRBJ1-5; TRBD1 aligns across 10 bases. CDR1 is MNHNS and CDR2 is SASEGT in the germline V gene. There are 14 residues in the CDR3. Losses at the gene ends were 4 bases for V and 6 bases for J; bases not matched to a gene: 3. Here the CDR3 DNA reads TGTGCCAGCAGTGTCGGGACAGGGGCTCAGCCCCAGCATTTT. Translated: CASSVGTGAQPQHF.

This clonotype was counted many times. The chain joins TRBV19 to TRBJ1-3; D not certain. V was shortened by 1 base and J by 0 bases, with 7 bases between the two germline ends. CDR1 and CDR2 from the germline V gene are LNHDA and SQIVND (reference sequence). The CDR3 consists of 15 residues. The CDR3 sequence is CASSIARISGNTIYF. In DNA form, the CDR3 reads TGTGCCAGTAGTATAGCGCGCATCTCTGGAAACACCATATATTTT.

With regard to this clonotype: A read error may account for a junction end that differs from germline. The chain is built from TRBV4-3 and TRBJ2-5, with 10 nucleotides matching TRBD2. Germline loops: CDR1 LGHNA, CDR2 YSLEER. The CDR3 sequence is 15 residues long. CDR3 amino acids: CAGSHQTSGEETQCF. The CDR3 DNA reads as TGCGCCGGCAGCCACCAAACTAGCGGGGAAGAGACCCAGTGCTTC.

V and J are TRBV10-1 and TRBJ1-6; D not certain. The germline CDR1 and CDR2 sequences are WNHNN and SYGVQD (reference sequence). This CDR3 is built from 16 residues. The V gene lost 2 bases and the J gene lost 8 bases, with 16 bases spanning the gap. CDR3 amino acids: CASSEGGTGEHSPLHF. The CDR3 DNA is TGCGCCAGCAGTGAGGGAGGCACCGGGGAGCATTCACCCCTCCACTTT.

This rearrangement joins TRBV12-3 or TRBV12-4 to TRBJ2-7, with 12 nucleotides matching TRBD2. CDR3 length: 20 residues. The ends lost 3 bases at V and 2 bases at J; junction bases unmatched: 17. The DNA of the CDR3 is TGTGCCAGCAGTTTTTCGGCAGGAACTGGGACTAGCGGGTCGGCCTACGAGCAGTACTTC. Amino acid sequence: CASSFSAGTGTSGSAYEQYF.

This chain links TRBV2 with TRBJ1-4; no definite D call. CDR1 and CDR2 from the germline V gene are SNHLY and FYNNEI. Trimming removed 1 base from V and 5 bases from J, with 11 bases in between. The CDR3 covers 15 residues. CDR3 in amino acids: CASSEVGLMNEKLFF. CDR3 bases: TGTGCCAGCAGTGAAGTGGGTTTAATGAATGAAAAACTGTTTTTT.

This clonotype was observed many times. The gene calls are TRBV4-1 and TRBJ2-3; D possibly uses TRBD1 or TRBD2 (5 bases each). Trimming took 3 bases from V and 7 from J, leaving 11 bases between them. The CDR3 sequence is 13 residues long. Germline-derived CDR1 and CDR2 are MGHRA and YSYEKL. CDR3 DNA: TGCGCCAGCAGCCAGGGGGTGTGGTATACGCAGTATTTT. Amino acids: CASSQGVWYTQYF.

The chain joins TRBV10-1 to TRBJ1-4; D not certain. The CDR3 runs to 14 residues. V lost 3 bases, J lost 5 bases, and 10 bases lay in between. Germline assignment: CDR1 WNHNN and CDR2 SYGVQD (reference sequence). The CDR3 bases are TGCGCCAGCAGTGATTACAGTCGGAATGAAAAACTGTTTTTT. Translated: CASSDYSRNEKLFF.

In this sample, this clonotype turned up many times. The CDR3 DNA reads TGTGCCAGCAGCGTAGGGGGCACCCCGTACACAGATACGCAGTATTTT. This translates into CASSVGGTPYTDTQYF. The rearrangement joins TRBV11-1 to TRBJ2-3, with 7 bases aligning to TRBD1. J gave up 2 bases and V 5 bases, and 10 bases lay outside the gene matches. The CDR3 has 16 amino acids. Germline V lookup: CDR1 SGHAT, CDR2 FQDESV (reference sequence).

This clonotype has ten or more counts. The rearrangement joins TRBV7-6 to TRBJ1-6; 7 nucleotides match TRBD1. The germline CDR1 and CDR2 sequences are SGHVS and FNYEAQ. Trimming at V came to 1 base and at J to 4 bases, leaving 1 base not matched to a gene. The CDR3 totals 15 residues. CDR3 sequence: CASSLEGQYNSPLHF. The DNA for the CDR3 is TGTGCCAGCAGCTTAGAGGGACAGTATAATTCACCCCTCCACTTT. Complete variable domain (other parts from reference TRBV7-6 and TRBJ1-6): GAGVSQSPRYKVTKRGQDVALRCDPISGHVSLYWYRQALGQGPEFLTYFNYEAQQDKSGLPNDRFSAERPEGSISTLTIQRTEQRDSAMYRCASSLEGQYNSPLHFGNGTRLTVT.

About this clonotype itself: A much larger clone lies a single base off, so this may be a read error. The chain joins TRBV12-3 or TRBV12-4 to TRBJ2-7; D gene ambiguous. The CDR3 runs to 14 residues. The CDR3 DNA follows: TGTGCCAGCACCAAATCCGGCCGGGCCTACGAGCAGTGCTTC. This translates into CASTKSGRAYEQCF.

This clonotype was seen ten or more times. V is TRBV15 and J is TRBJ1-5; TRBD1 matches 7 bases. Trimming at V came to 1 base and at J to 4 bases, leaving 13 bases not matched to a gene. The CDR3 runs to 18 residues. Germline lookup yields CDR1 LNHNV and CDR2 YYDKDF (reference sequence). In DNA form, the CDR3 reads TGTGCCACCAGCAGAGCCCCCCTAGACAGGGTTCGAAATCAGCCCCAGCATTTT. Translating it yields CATSRAPLDRVRNQPQHF.

This clonotype has ten or more counts. V and J are TRBV11-2 and TRBJ2-1; maybe TRBD2 (5 bases). Per germline, CDR1 SGHAT and CDR2 FQNNGV. V lost 4 bases, J lost 0 bases, and 19 bases lay in between. The CDR3 sequence is 18 residues long. The DNA for the CDR3 is TGTGCCAGCAGCTCCCCACGCCTAGGAGGAAGCTCCTACAATGAGCAGTTCTTC. Translating it yields CASSSPRLGGSSYNEQFF.

A remark on this clonotype: This may be a read error: a much more frequent sequence differs by one nucleotide. The rearrangement uses TRBV5-1 and TRBJ1-2; D ambiguous. V lost 4 bases, J lost 6 bases, and 19 bases lay in between. The V gene's germline CDR1 is SGHRS and CDR2 YFSETQ. The CDR3 has 15 amino acids. CDR3 amino acids: CASSPLAGWRHGYTF. The CDR3 DNA sequence: TGCGCCAGCAGCCCCCTAGCGGGTTGGCGGCATGGCTACACCTTC.

This clonotype has a count of ten or more. The V and J genes are TRBV7-9 and TRBJ2-1; D gene unclear. V lost 5 bases to trimming and J lost 0 bases, with 14 bases between them. CDR1 is SEHNR and CDR2 is FQNEAQ in the germline V gene (reference sequence). CDR3 size: 16 residues. CDR3: CASSPMGSSSYNEQFF. In nucleotides, the CDR3 is TGTGCCAGCAGCCCTATGGGCTCCAGCTCCTACAATGAGCAGTTCTTC.